This T cell receptor (beta chain) was captured in a study of blood T cell repertoires in COVID-19. Overall study: Material from acute and convalescent COVID-19 was sourced from the United States, Italy and Spain. Sources were T cells, B-cell-depleted T cells, or PBMCs; the material itself was cDNA or gDNA.

This clone has only a few counts. Data came from immunoSEQ multiplex PCR; TCRdb stores just in-frame clones and leaves some out. The repertoire consists of roughly 54,000 clones, with approximately 80% occurring once and the leading ten covering about 2.4%. This CDR3 region has 15 residues. CDR1 and CDR2 (germline): SEHNR, FQNEAQ (reference sequence). With 3 bases removed from V and 0 bases from J, the gap between germline ends came to 8 bases. V and J are TRBV7-9 and TRBJ1-4, with a possible D match to TRBD1 (5 bases). The source is a man aged 50-60 years with acute or convalescent COVID-19. The source material was peripheral blood. CDR3 nucleotide sequence: TGTGCCAGCAGCTTCCCAGGGACAACTAATGAAAAACTGTTTTTT. This sequence encodes CASSFPGTTNEKLFF.